This is a list of T cell receptor beta chains from one sample in a study of shared clonotypes between healthy human individuals. Sequencing used immunoSEQ multiplex PCR; TCRdb keeps in-frame clones, though not all of them. The repertoire holds about a million clones, with about 72% as singletons. The sample comprised memory CD4+ T cells from PBMCs. The receptors derive from a man aged 18 to 29 in good health. Some clones in this sample may be carry-over from other donors' samples. Both conserved end residues are part of each CDR3. D genes are given only for firm matches.

d_call: -
j_call: TRBJ1-2
v_call: TRBV10-3
cdr3_aa: CAISPVGDGGYTF

d_call: TRBD1
j_call: TRBJ2-5
v_call: TRBV6-1
cdr3_aa: CASSEQRGRETQYF

d_call: TRBD1
j_call: TRBJ2-5
v_call: TRBV7-6
cdr3_aa: CASSQRTGNQETQYF

d_call: TRBD1
j_call: TRBJ1-3
v_call: TRBV7-2
cdr3_aa: CASSYAPGQGGGNTIYF

d_call: -
j_call: TRBJ2-1
v_call: TRBV30
cdr3_aa: CAWSTSTYNEQFF

d_call: -
j_call: TRBJ2-5
v_call: TRBV7-6
cdr3_aa: CASSLYSRVPQETQYF

d_call: -
j_call: TRBJ1-1
v_call: TRBV7-3
cdr3_aa: CASSLYGGHSGLYTEAFF

d_call: TRBD1
j_call: TRBJ1-1
v_call: TRBV28
cdr3_aa: CASRLTGTGGTEAFF

d_call: -
j_call: TRBJ2-7
v_call: TRBV2
cdr3_aa: CASSEHPGSYEQYF

d_call: -
j_call: TRBJ1-4
v_call: TRBV30
cdr3_aa: CAWSGQEKLFF

d_call: TRBD1
j_call: TRBJ2-5
v_call: TRBV7-2
cdr3_aa: CASSLVGTGQETQYF

d_call: -
j_call: TRBJ2-1
v_call: TRBV5-1
cdr3_aa: CASSGGTLGYNEQFF

d_call: -
j_call: TRBJ1-2
v_call: TRBV18
cdr3_aa: CASSPIEGRTYGYTF

d_call: -
j_call: TRBJ1-5
v_call: TRBV19
cdr3_aa: CASSISGTGQPQHF

d_call: TRBD1
j_call: TRBJ1-1
v_call: TRBV5-4
cdr3_aa: CASSITRGGSNTEAFF